One and the same sample provided the 12 T cell receptor beta chains below, sequenced in a study of PD-L1 blockade in urothelial cancer. Here immunoSEQ multiplex PCR was the method, and the copy in TCRdb shows in-frame clones only, minus some. The repertoire holds some 48,000 clones, roughly 80% seen once, with approximately 8.3% in the top ten. Described time point: peripheral blood 6 weeks after treatment start. Source: PBMCs, taken around atezolizumab (anti-PD-L1) treatment. The receptor set was obtained from a man in his 70s with urothelial cancer.

The genes are TRBV10-3 and TRBJ2-2; maybe TRBD2 (6 bases). The germline V gene encodes CDR1 ENHRY and CDR2 SYGVKD. CDR3 length equals 14 residues. V was pared by 6 bases and J by 6 bases, with 14 bases between. CDR3 sequence reads: CAIRAGRDAGELFF. CDR3 nucleotide sequence: TGTGCCATCAGGGCAGGGCGGGACGCCGGGGAGCTGTTTTTT.

V usage is TRBV6-4 and J usage is TRBJ2-7, with TRBD2 matching over 10 bases. V shed 2 bases, J shed 5 bases, and the junction held 12 bases outside the gene matches. There are 17 residues in the CDR3. The germline CDR1 and CDR2 sequences are MRHNA and SNTAGT. The CDR3 DNA is TGTGCCAGCAGTGACCCGGGGCTAGCGGGAGTATGGCACGAGCAGTACTTC. This encodes CASSDPGLAGVWHEQYF.

In its sample, this clone was seen a few times. Here the CDR3 reads CASNPGGVSYEQYF. CDR3 in DNA: TGTGCCAGCAACCCGGGGGGCGTGAGCTACGAGCAGTACTTC. This chain connects TRBV6-5 to TRBJ2-7, with D possibly matching TRBD2 (7 bases). CDR1 and CDR2 (germline): MNHEY, SVGAGI. This CDR3 is built from 14 residues. V lost 7 bases and J lost 3, with 16 bases in between.

This sequence joins TRBV19 and TRBJ1-5; D is possibly TRBD1 (6 bases). Germline V gene data show CDR1 as LNHDA and CDR2 as SQIVND (reference sequence). Trimming cost V 5 bases and J 4 bases, with 18 bases left between them. The CDR3 has 16 residues. This chain's CDR3 is CASSGDRSAFNQPQHF. The CDR3 bases are TGTGCCAGTAGTGGCGACAGGTCTGCGTTTAATCAGCCCCAGCATTTT. Complete variable domain (other parts from reference TRBV19 and TRBJ1-5): DGGITQSPKYLFRKEGQNVTLSCEQNLNHDAMYWYRQDPGQGLRLIYYSQIVNDFQKGDIAEGYSVSREKKESFPLTVTSAQKNPTAFYLCASSGDRSAFNQPQHFGDGTRLSIL.

V gene TRBV15 combines with J gene TRBJ2-3, with 8 bases lining up with TRBD2. The CDR3 has 15 amino acids. CDR1 is LNHNV, CDR2 YYDKDF, per germline (reference sequence). J lost 2 bases, V lost 0 bases, and 1 base had no gene match. CDR3 nucleotide sequence: TGTGCCACCAGCAGAGATAGCGGGAACACAGATACGCAGTATTTT. It yields the protein CATSRDSGNTDTQYF.

The chain uses TRBV5-1 and TRBJ2-5; TRBD2 might be the D (6 bases). The CDR3 length is 15 residues. CDR1 is SGHRS and CDR2 is YFSETQ in the germline V gene. Trimming took off 4 bases at V and 2 bases at J, with 15 bases between the two ends. The CDR3 loop reads CASSQNPGGQETQYF. The CDR3 region has the DNA TGCGCCAGCAGCCAAAACCCTGGGGGGCAAGAGACCCAGTACTTC. The entire variable domain, with the rest obtained from reference TRBV5-1 and TRBJ2-5, is as follows: KAGVTQTPRYLIKTRGQQVTLSCSPISGHRSVSWYQQTPGQGLQFLFEYFSETQRNKGNFPGRFSGRQFSNSRSEMNVSTLELGDSALYLCASSQNPGGQETQYFGPGTRLLVL.

The gene calls are TRBV25-1 and TRBJ2-1, with TRBD2 as a possible D gene (6 bases). The length of the CDR3 is 14 residues. Trimming pared 2 bases from V and 8 bases from J, leaving 13 bases between. From germline, CDR1 is MGHDK and CDR2 SYGVNS. DNA for the CDR3: TGTGCCAGCAGTGAACGCGGGACCGGCGATGAGCAGTTCTTC. It is translated as CASSERGTGDEQFF. Based on the CDR3 plus reference TRBV25-1 and TRBJ2-1, the full variable domain is EADIYQTPRYLVIGTGKKITLECSQTMGHDKMYWYQQDPGMELHLIHYSYGVNSTEKGDLSSESTVSRIRTEHFPLTLESARPSHTSQYLCASSERGTGDEQFFGPGTRLTVL.

J is TRBJ1-1 and V is TRBV4-2; no clear D gene. Trimming pared 0 bases from V and 0 bases from J, leaving 8 bases between. CDR1 and CDR2 from the germline V gene are LGHNA and YNFKEQ. The CDR3 contains 15 residues. CDR3 protein: CASSQEPGMNTEAFF. For the CDR3, the DNA is TGTGCCAGCAGCCAAGAGCCAGGAATGAACACTGAAGCTTTCTTT.

Only a few counts were recorded for this clone. The V gene is TRBV11-2, the J gene TRBJ2-1, with TRBD2 matching 9 bases. Germline V lookup: CDR1 SGHAT, CDR2 FQNNGV. The V and J ends lost 1 base and 0 bases, in that order; junction bases with no gene match: 10. The length of the CDR3 is 19 residues. CDR3 coding DNA: TGTGCCAGCAGCTTAGGGTCTAGCGGGGCATTTAGCTCCTACAATGAGCAGTTCTTC. Translating gives CASSLGSSGAFSSYNEQFF.

This chain connects TRBV13 to TRBJ2-7; TRBD2 aligns across 7 bases. The CDR3 covers 14 residues. The germline CDR1 and CDR2 sequences are PRHDT and FYEKMQ (reference sequence). With 6 bases clipped from V and 4 bases from J, the junction kept 9 bases outside the gene matches. The CDR3 sequence: CASSLPGGSYEQYF. The CDR3 region has the DNA TGTGCCAGCAGTCTCCCGGGGGGATCTTACGAGCAGTACTTC.

V usage is TRBV7-3 and J usage is TRBJ2-2; TRBD1 matches at 7 bases. V was clipped by 4 bases and J by 5 bases; unmatched bases: 1. Germline V gene sequence: CDR1 SGHTA, CDR2 FQGTGA. This CDR3 spans 13 amino acids. CDR3 residues: CASSSQGTGELFF. The CDR3, as DNA: TGTGCCAGCAGCTCACAGGGGACCGGGGAGCTGTTTTTT.

In this sample, this clone turned up once. The rearrangement links TRBV7-9 to TRBJ2-5; D is possibly TRBD1 (6 bases). The CDR3 covers 13 residues. Germline CDR1 reads SEHNR; CDR2 reads FQNEAQ (reference sequence). Trimming left V 5 bases short and J 4 bases short, with 11 bases between. CDR3 sequence (DNA): TGTGCCAGCAGCGTCCTACAGGGAGAGACCCAGTACTTC. It is translated as CASSVLQGETQYF. Drawing the rest from reference TRBV7-9 and TRBJ2-5, the complete variable domain is DTGVSQNPRHKITKRGQNVTFRCDPISEHNRLYWYRQTLGQGPEFLTYFQNEAQLEKSRLLSDRFSAERPKGSFSTLEIQRTEQGDSAMYLCASSVLQGETQYFGPGTRLLVL.